The 30 T cell receptor beta chains reported below all come from one sample, sequenced in a study of Ad26.COV2.S vaccination and SARS-CoV-2 variants. Repertoires were generated with immunoSEQ multiplex PCR, while TCRdb's copy carries only in-frame clones and drops some. The sample shows about 680,000 clones, 89% of them seen only once. Noted treatment: over 15 received Ad26.COV2.S at low or high dose, single or two shots; a few received placebo; per-sample allocation not given. Day 63 after the first injection of vaccine or placebo was the sampling time. The sample consisted of peripheral blood, taken in a trial of Ad26.COV2.S vaccine versus placebo. The receptors stem from a person between 18 and 60 years old who received the Ad26.COV2.S COVID-19 vaccine or a placebo.

V and J are TRBV29-1 and TRBJ1-1; a weak D match, TRBD1 (5 bases). The CDR3 runs to 13 residues. The germline V gene has CDR1 SQVTM and CDR2 ANQGSEA. Trimming pared 7 bases from V and 4 bases from J, leaving 16 bases between. The CDR3 DNA sequence: TGCAGCGCGGCCCGGGGCGACGGCACTGAAGCTTTCTTT. This gives the protein CSAARGDGTEAFF.

The rearrangement links TRBV16 to TRBJ1-2; 12 bases line up with TRBD1. The CDR3 extends over 18 amino acids. The germline V gene encodes CDR1 KGHSY and CDR2 FQNENV. The ends lost 2 bases at V and 0 bases at J; junction bases unmatched: 7. As DNA, the CDR3 is TGTGCCAGCAGCCAAACCCCCAGGGACAGGGGGCCTAACTATGGCTACACCTTC. Amino acids: CASSQTPRDRGPNYGYTF.

This clone showed up just a few times. V gene TRBV7-2 combines with J gene TRBJ2-2; D gene unclear. Trimming left V 1 base short and J 1 base short, with 4 bases between. The CDR3 runs to 14 residues. CDR1 and CDR2 (germline): SGHTA, FQGNSA. The CDR3 region has the DNA TGTGCCAGCAGCTTAGACAGGAACACCGGGGAGCTGTTTTTT. The encoded protein is CASSLDRNTGELFF.

The gene calls are TRBV3-1 (or the pseudogene TRBV3-2) and TRBJ2-3; D remains ambiguous. Per germline, CDR1 LGHDT and CDR2 YNNKEL (reference sequence). Trimming removed 5 bases from V and 4 bases from J, with 7 bases in between. CDR3 length equals 12 residues. The CDR3 loop is CASSSPPDTQYF. The CDR3 coding sequence is TGTGCCAGCAGCTCACCTCCAGATACGCAGTATTTT.

The V call is TRBV19, the J call TRBJ2-1; no clear D. The CDR3 sequence is 10 residues long. CDR1 and CDR2 (germline): LNHDA, SQIVND (reference sequence). The ends were cut back, 8 bases at V and 3 bases at J, with 2 bases in the middle. CDR3 residues: CASGYNEQFF. The DNA for the CDR3 is TGTGCCAGTGGCTACAATGAGCAGTTCTTC.

The chain uses TRBV5-1 and TRBJ2-5, with D uncertain. Deletions cut 5 bases from V and 5 bases from J, with 13 bases between. Per germline, CDR1 SGHRS and CDR2 YFSETQ. This CDR3 has 13 residues. CDR3 sequence reads: CASSRRDFETQYF. The CDR3 DNA follows: TGCGCCAGCAGTAGACGTGATTTCGAGACCCAGTACTTC.

Worth noting for this clone: Other nucleotide sequences in the sample specify the same CDR3. The V gene is TRBV27, the J gene TRBJ2-1; TRBD2 agrees at 11 bases. Germline V gene lookup returns CDR1 MNHEY and CDR2 SMNVEV (reference sequence). The CDR3 contains 15 residues. V was pared by 2 bases and J by 3 bases, with 0 bases of the junction left unmatched. In DNA form, the CDR3 reads TGTGCCAGCAGTTTACTAGCGGGAGGCTACAATGAGCAGTTCTTC. Translation gives CASSLLAGGYNEQFF.

The table lists this clone with a few counts. The J gene is TRBJ2-7, the V gene TRBV27; TRBD1 is a possible D gene (7 bases). In germline, CDR1 is MNHEY, CDR2 SMNVEV (reference sequence). Trimming left V 5 bases short and J 0 bases short, with 11 bases between. The CDR3 runs to 14 residues. The CDR3 protein is CASSPGGSSYEQYF. DNA for the CDR3: TGTGCCAGCAGTCCAGGGGGGAGCTCCTACGAGCAGTACTTC.

The chain joins TRBV27 to TRBJ2-1, with D tentatively TRBD2 (5 bases). CDR3 length: 13 amino acids. Trimming removed 6 bases from V and 3 bases from J, with 9 bases in between. Looked up from germline, CDR1 is MNHEY and CDR2 is SMNVEV (reference sequence). The CDR3 nucleotides read TGTGCCAGCAGCGCCGACTACTACAATGAGCAGTTCTTC. Amino acid sequence: CASSADYYNEQFF.

The V gene is TRBV18, the J gene TRBJ2-7; D is uncertain. V was trimmed by 3 bases and J by 6 bases, leaving 9 bases between them. Germline assignment: CDR1 KGHSH and CDR2 LQKENI. The CDR3 has 12 residues. The CDR3 nucleotides are TGTGCCAGCTCACCCGGGCAAGGCGAGCAGTACTTC. Its translation is CASSPGQGEQYF.

The rearrangement links TRBV27 to TRBJ2-7; D is unresolved. V was shortened by 0 bases and J by 3 bases, with 9 bases between the two germline ends. The CDR3 runs 14 residues. The germline CDR1 and CDR2 sequences are MNHEY and SMNVEV (reference sequence). The CDR3 DNA sequence: TGTGCCAGCAGTTTATCGAGTGCCGTCTACGAGCAGTACTTC. It specifies CASSLSSAVYEQYF.

This chain connects TRBV6-5 to TRBJ2-5; 7 nucleotides line up with TRBD2. Trimming at V came to 4 bases and at J to 5 bases, leaving 13 bases not matched to a gene. This CDR3 is built from 16 residues. CDR1 and CDR2 (germline): MNHEY, SVGAGI. CDR3 nucleotide sequence: TGTGCCAGCAGTTCCCATCGGACTAGTGTATTGGAGACCCAGTACTTC. Its protein product is CASSSHRTSVLETQYF.

This clone was observed a single time. The chain uses TRBV24-1 and TRBJ2-1; 7 bases align to TRBD2. After removal of 4 bases from V and 4 bases from J, the junction contained 9 bases not matched to a gene. The CDR3 loop spans 16 amino acids. In germline, CDR1 is KGHDR, CDR2 SFDVKD. The CDR3 spells CATSDPSGSRYNEQFF. The CDR3 nucleotides are TGTGCCACCAGTGACCCTAGCGGTTCCAGGTACAATGAGCAGTTCTTC.

The V gene is TRBV19, the J gene TRBJ2-1; maybe TRBD1 (6 bases). The CDR3 has 14 residues. The germline V gene encodes CDR1 LNHDA and CDR2 SQIVND (reference sequence). The ends were cut back, 4 bases at V and 1 base at J, with 8 bases in the middle. In DNA, the CDR3 is TGTGCCAGTAGTACAGGGGAGTCCTACAATGAGCAGTTCTTC. Translation: CASSTGESYNEQFF.

The chain carries TRBV4-3 and TRBJ1-2; D might be TRBD1 (6 bases). V gave up 0 bases and J gave up 4 bases, with 18 bases separating them. The CDR3 totals 17 residues. Germline CDR1 and CDR2: LGHNA and YSLEER. CDR3 DNA: TGCGCCAGCAGCCAAGATCTTCGAGGGGGAGAGGGCTATGGCTACACCTTC. This gives the protein CASSQDLRGGEGYGYTF.

This clone was detected only once. CDR3 amino acids: CASSLGASGNTGELFF. CDR3 DNA: TGTGCCAGCAGCTTAGGAGCTAGCGGAAACACCGGGGAGCTGTTTTTT. This chain joins TRBV7-2 and TRBJ2-2; 7 nucleotides line up with TRBD2. From germline, CDR1 is SGHTA and CDR2 FQGNSA. Trimming took 1 base from V and 2 from J; bases not matched to a gene: 4. CDR3 length equals 16 residues.

This chain connects TRBV10-3 to TRBJ2-5; D unclear. Germline values: CDR1 ENHRY, CDR2 SYGVKD. Trimming left V 10 bases short and J 0 bases short, with 6 bases between. The CDR3 has 11 amino acids. In DNA form, the CDR3 reads TGTGCCACCGCGTACCAAGAGACCCAGTACTTC. This gives the protein CATAYQETQYF.

The chain employs TRBV5-1 and TRBJ1-4; 10 bases are shared with TRBD1. Germline-derived CDR1 and CDR2 are SGHRS and YFSETQ. V shed 1 base and J 6 bases; nucleotides not matched to a gene: 9. The CDR3 runs 17 residues. CDR3 amino acids: CASSLPRAGTGDEKLFF. The CDR3 bases are TGCGCCAGCAGCTTGCCCCGCGCTGGGACAGGGGATGAAAAACTGTTTTTT.

V gene TRBV6-6 combines with J gene TRBJ1-1; perhaps TRBD1 as D (6 bases). V lost 2 bases and J lost 11, with 12 bases in between. The CDR3 totals 12 residues. Germline V CDR1 and CDR2: MNHNY, SVGAGI (reference sequence). CDR3 loop: CASSYRGDWAFF. The DNA for the CDR3 is TGTGCCAGCAGTTACAGGGGGGACTGGGCTTTCTTT.

The chain links TRBV18 to TRBJ1-4, with D possibly matching TRBD1 (6 bases). Trimming left V 4 bases short and J 7 bases short, with 22 bases between. This CDR3 contains 17 residues. The V gene's germline CDR1 is KGHSH and CDR2 LQKENI. As DNA, the CDR3 is TGTGCCAGCTCACGGATGACCCCGGCAGGGGAGGGTGAAAAACTGTTTTTT. The encoded protein is CASSRMTPAGEGEKLFF.

The chain has TRBV5-1 and TRBJ2-2, with 12 positions matching TRBD2. Trimming at V came to 0 bases and at J to 7 bases, leaving 4 bases not matched to a gene. From germline, CDR1 is SGHRS and CDR2 YFSETQ. The CDR3 has 16 amino acids. CDR3 protein: CASSLGLAGEVGELFF. For the CDR3, the DNA is TGCGCCAGCAGCTTGGGACTAGCGGGAGAAGTCGGGGAGCTGTTTTTT. The full variable domain, in which reference TRBV5-1 and TRBJ2-2 provide the parts outside the CDR3, is KAGVTQTPRYLIKTRGQQVTLSCSPISGHRSVSWYQQTPGQGLQFLFEYFSETQRNKGNFPGRFSGRQFSNSRSEMNVSTLELGDSALYLCASSLGLAGEVGELFFGEGSRLTVL.

The chain employs TRBV7-9 and TRBJ1-2; D may be TRBD1 (5 bases). This CDR3 is built from 14 residues. Deletions cut 5 bases from V and 7 bases from J, with 17 bases between. The germline CDR1 and CDR2 sequences are SEHNR and FQNEAQ (reference sequence). The CDR3 DNA follows: TGTGCCAGCAGCCCTCACGGGGGGGGGACTGGCTACACCTTC. It yields the protein CASSPHGGGTGYTF. Full variable domain (missing parts from reference TRBV7-9 and TRBJ1-2): DTGVSQNPRHKITKRGQNVTFRCDPISEHNRLYWYRQTLGQGPEFLTYFQNEAQLEKSRLLSDRFSAERPKGSFSTLEIQRTEQGDSAMYLCASSPHGGGTGYTFGSGTRLTVV.

This clone occurred once. The genes are TRBV27 and TRBJ2-6; 9 bases fit TRBD2. Germline CDR1 is MNHEY and CDR2 is SMNVEV (reference sequence). The CDR3 length is 17 residues. Unmatched junction bases numbered 6, after V lost 6 bases and J lost 0 bases. The CDR3 nucleotides read TGTGCCAGCAGGCCGGGACTAGCTAACTCTGGGGCCAACGTCCTGACTTTC. As protein: CASRPGLANSGANVLTF.

The CDR3 nucleotides read TGTGCCAGCAGTTGGGGACAGGGCGGGGGCTACACCTTC. Residues: CASSWGQGGGYTF. The chain employs TRBV6-5 and TRBJ1-2; 9 positions match TRBD1. Germline CDR1 is MNHEY and CDR2 is SVGAGI. The CDR3 spans 13 residues. Trimming cost V 4 bases and J 8 bases; bases outside gene matches: 5.

The V gene is TRBV3-1 (or the pseudogene TRBV3-2), the J gene TRBJ1-3, with D unresolved. V was cut by 1 base and J by 0 bases, with 7 bases left in between. The length of the CDR3 is 15 residues. Germline V gene sequence: CDR1 LGHDT, CDR2 YNNKEL (reference sequence). The CDR3 reads CASSQGFGSGNTIYF. The CDR3 coding sequence is TGTGCCAGCAGCCAAGGATTTGGCTCTGGAAACACCATATATTTT.

The CDR3 loop reads CASSPGTVSPLHF. The DNA for the CDR3 is TGTGCCAGCAGCCCCGGGACGGTTTCACCCCTCCACTTT. This chain joins TRBV7-3 and TRBJ1-6; a weak D match, TRBD1 (5 bases). V was pared by 5 bases and J by 9 bases, with 11 bases between. Germline CDR1 is SGHTA and CDR2 is FQGTGA. The CDR3 has 13 amino acids.

This sequence joins TRBV27 and TRBJ2-5; unclear D gene. This CDR3 is 13 amino acids long. Germline CDR1 is MNHEY and CDR2 is SMNVEV (reference sequence). The V end lost 5 bases, the J end lost 5 bases, and 12 bases lay between the germline ends. DNA for the CDR3: TGTGCCAGCAGTAAAGGGCCCCAGGAGACCCAGTACTTC. It specifies CASSKGPQETQYF.

The chain links TRBV30 to TRBJ2-7; 8 positions match TRBD1. V was clipped by 7 bases and J by 4 bases; unmatched bases: 3. From germline, CDR1 is GTSNPN and CDR2 SVGIG (reference sequence). CDR3 length: 11 amino acids. The CDR3, as DNA: TGTGCCTCGCAGGGGGCGTACGAGCAGTACTTC. Its protein is CASQGAYEQYF.

V gene TRBV24-1 combines with J gene TRBJ2-1; D is ambiguous. The CDR3 is 11 residues long. V was cut by 8 bases and J by 7 bases, with 8 bases left in between. The germline V gene has CDR1 KGHDR and CDR2 SFDVKD. The CDR3, as DNA: TGTGCCACCACGTTAGGAAATGAGCAGTTCTTC. Translated: CATTLGNEQFF.

The chain has TRBV19 and TRBJ2-2; D uncertain. Trimming shortened V by 7 bases and J by 2 bases, and 8 bases separated the two germline ends. The CDR3 contains 13 residues. Germline V lookup: CDR1 LNHDA, CDR2 SQIVND (reference sequence). CDR3 bases: TGTGCCAGTAAGGGCAGAAACACCGGGGAGCTGTTTTTT. This codes for CASKGRNTGELFF.